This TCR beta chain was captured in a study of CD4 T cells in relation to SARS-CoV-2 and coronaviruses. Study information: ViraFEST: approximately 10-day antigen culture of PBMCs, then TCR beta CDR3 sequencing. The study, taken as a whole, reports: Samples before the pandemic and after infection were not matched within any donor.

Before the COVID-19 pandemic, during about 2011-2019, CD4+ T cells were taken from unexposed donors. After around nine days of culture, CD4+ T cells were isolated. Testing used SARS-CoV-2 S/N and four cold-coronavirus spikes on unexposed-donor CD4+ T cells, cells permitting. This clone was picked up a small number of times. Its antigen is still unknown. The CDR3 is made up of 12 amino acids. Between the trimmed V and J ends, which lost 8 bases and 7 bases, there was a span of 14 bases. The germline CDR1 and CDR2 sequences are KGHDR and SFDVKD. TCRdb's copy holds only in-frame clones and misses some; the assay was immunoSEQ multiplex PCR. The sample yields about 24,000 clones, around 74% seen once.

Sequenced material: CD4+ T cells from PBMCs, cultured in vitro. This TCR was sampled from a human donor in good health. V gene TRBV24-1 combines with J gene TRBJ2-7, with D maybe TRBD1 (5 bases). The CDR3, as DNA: TGTGCCACCAAGGGGTCACCTAGAGAGCAGTACTTC. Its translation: CATKGSPREQYF.